The clone carrying this TCR beta chain was detected only a few times. The antigen is not known. The CDR3 extends over 15 amino acids. Per the germline V gene, CDR1 is LNHDA and CDR2 is SQIVND (reference sequence). Between the trimmed V and J ends, which lost 5 bases and 2 bases, there was a span of 13 bases. These data come from a study of cytomegalovirus exposure and HLA in healthy donors. Study in general: T cells numbering around 200 million yielded some 100 million unique TCR beta sequences in an earlier analysis.

PCR used 60 Vbeta primers and 13 Jbeta primers. The assay was immunoSEQ multiplex PCR, and TCRdb's table has in-frame clones only and misses some. Of some 150,000 clones listed, around 9% were seen once; the top ten hold 6% to 7.5%. Study-wide results and limits: In a later analysis, a missense DCLRE1C variant was linked to TCR beta V- and J-gene trimming. Indistinguishable V segments, including TRBV6-2 and TRBV6-3, were excluded.

This receptor was obtained from a woman aged 40 to 49 in good health and CMV-seropositive. What was sequenced was PBMCs. This rearrangement joins TRBV19 to TRBJ1-5; no definite D call. The CDR3 region has the DNA TGTGCCAGTAGTGATTCAAACAGCCGCAATCAGCCCCAGCATTTT. This gives the protein CASSDSNSRNQPQHF. Combining the CDR3 with reference TRBV19 and TRBJ1-5 gives the whole variable domain DGGITQSPKYLFRKEGQNVTLSCEQNLNHDAMYWYRQDPGQGLRLIYYSQIVNDFQKGDIAEGYSVSREKKESFPLTVTSAQKNPTAFYLCASSDSNSRNQPQHFGDGTRLSIL.